This entry is about one T cell receptor (beta chain). The source of the sample is a study of blood T cell repertoires in COVID-19. Study summary: Nucleic acid was either cDNA or gDNA, and it came from T cells, B-cell-depleted T cells, or PBMCs.

The V gene lost 4 bases and the J gene lost 2 bases, with 8 bases spanning the gap. Germline loops: CDR1 MNHNY, CDR2 SVGAGI (reference sequence). The CDR3 covers 13 residues. TCRdb's table, derived via immunoSEQ multiplex PCR, lists solely in-frame clones and lacks some. Counted here are 28,000 or so clones, roughly 88% occurring once; the ten biggest clones make up 6.5% to 10%. V is TRBV6-6 and J is TRBJ2-5; TRBD2 might be the D (5 bases). This TCR derives from a man aged 55 to 69 with COVID-19, enrolled during active disease. The sequenced sample was peripheral blood. CDR3 sequence (DNA): TGTGCCAGCAGTTTAACTAGACAAGAGACCCAGTACTTC. Protein product: CASSLTRQETQYF.